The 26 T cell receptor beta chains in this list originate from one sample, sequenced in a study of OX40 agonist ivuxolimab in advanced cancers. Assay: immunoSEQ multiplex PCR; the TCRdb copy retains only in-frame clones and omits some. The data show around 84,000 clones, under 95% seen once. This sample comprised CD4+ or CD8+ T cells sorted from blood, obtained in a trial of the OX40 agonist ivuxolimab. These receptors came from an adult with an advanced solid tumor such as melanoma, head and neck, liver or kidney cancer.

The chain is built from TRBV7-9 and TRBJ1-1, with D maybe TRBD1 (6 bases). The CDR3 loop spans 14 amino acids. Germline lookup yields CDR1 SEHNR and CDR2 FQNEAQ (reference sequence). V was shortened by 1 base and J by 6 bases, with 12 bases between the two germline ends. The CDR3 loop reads CASSLVISGAEAFF. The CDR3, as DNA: TGTGCCAGCAGCTTAGTGATATCAGGGGCTGAAGCTTTCTTT. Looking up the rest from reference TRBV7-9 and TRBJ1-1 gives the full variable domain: DTGVSQNPRHKITKRGQNVTFRCDPISEHNRLYWYRQTLGQGPEFLTYFQNEAQLEKSRLLSDRFSAERPKGSFSTLEIQRTEQGDSAMYLCASSLVISGAEAFFGQGTRLTVV.

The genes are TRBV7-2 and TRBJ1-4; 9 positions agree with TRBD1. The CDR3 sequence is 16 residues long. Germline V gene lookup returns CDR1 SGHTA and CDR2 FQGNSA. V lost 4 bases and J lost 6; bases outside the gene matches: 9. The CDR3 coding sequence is TGTGCCAGCAGCTCAACATATGGGGACAGGGATGAAAAACTGTTTTTT. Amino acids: CASSSTYGDRDEKLFF.

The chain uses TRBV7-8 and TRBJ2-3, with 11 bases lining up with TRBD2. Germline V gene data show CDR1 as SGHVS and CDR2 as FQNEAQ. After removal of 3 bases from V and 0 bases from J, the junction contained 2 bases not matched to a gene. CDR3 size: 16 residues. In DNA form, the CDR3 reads TGTGCCAGCAGCTTGAGACTAGCGGGAAGCACAGATACGCAGTATTTT. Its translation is CASSLRLAGSTDTQYF.

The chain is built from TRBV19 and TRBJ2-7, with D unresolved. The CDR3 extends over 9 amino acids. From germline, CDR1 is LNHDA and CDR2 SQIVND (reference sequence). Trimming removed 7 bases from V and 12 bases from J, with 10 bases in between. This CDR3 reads CASTNDMYF. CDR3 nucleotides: TGTGCCAGTACGAACGATATGTACTTC.

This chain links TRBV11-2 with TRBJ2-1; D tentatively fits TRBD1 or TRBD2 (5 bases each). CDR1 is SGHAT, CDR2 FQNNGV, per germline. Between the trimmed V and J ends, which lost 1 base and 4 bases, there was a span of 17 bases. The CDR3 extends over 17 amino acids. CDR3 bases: TGTGCCAGCAGCTTAGGAATGGGACCGATCCCATACAATGAGCAGTTCTTC. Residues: CASSLGMGPIPYNEQFF.

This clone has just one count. CDR3 nucleotides: TGCGCCAGCTCCCCCCTACTAACGGGGGGTTCCTACGAGCAGTACTTC. It translates to CASSPLLTGGSYEQYF. This chain connects TRBV4-1 to TRBJ2-7, with 7 bases fitting TRBD2. From germline, CDR1 is MGHRA and CDR2 YSYEKL. The CDR3 has 16 residues. V shed 8 bases and J 1 base; nucleotides not matched to a gene: 14.

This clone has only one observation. CDR3 sequence: CASSYPGQGYEQYF. DNA for the CDR3: TGTGCCAGCAGTTACCCGGGACAGGGCTACGAGCAGTACTTC. This rearrangement joins TRBV6-6 to TRBJ2-7; 9 nucleotides match TRBD1. This CDR3 region has 14 residues. The V segment lost 2 bases and the J segment 3 bases; nucleotides outside the gene matches: 2. In germline, CDR1 is MNHNY, CDR2 SVGAGI (reference sequence).

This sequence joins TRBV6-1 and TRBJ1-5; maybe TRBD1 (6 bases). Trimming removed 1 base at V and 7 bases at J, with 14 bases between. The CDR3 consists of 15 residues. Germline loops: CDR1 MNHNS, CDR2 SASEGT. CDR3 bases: TGTGCCAGCAGTGAAGGCGGGGGGGGCAGACAGCCCCAGCATTTT. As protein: CASSEGGGGRQPQHF.

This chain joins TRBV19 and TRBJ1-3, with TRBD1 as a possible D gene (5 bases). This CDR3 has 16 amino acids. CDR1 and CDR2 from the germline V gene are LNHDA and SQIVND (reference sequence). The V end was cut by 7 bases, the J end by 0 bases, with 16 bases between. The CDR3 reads CASTFDSITSGNTIYF. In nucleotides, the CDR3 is TGTGCCAGTACCTTCGACAGCATAACCTCTGGAAACACCATATATTTT.

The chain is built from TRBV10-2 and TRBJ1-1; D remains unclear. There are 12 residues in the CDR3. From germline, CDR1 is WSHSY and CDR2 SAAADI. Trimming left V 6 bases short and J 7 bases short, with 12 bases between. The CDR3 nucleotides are TGCGCCAGCAGCCCTCTTAGCCTTGAAGCTTTCTTT. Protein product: CASSPLSLEAFF.

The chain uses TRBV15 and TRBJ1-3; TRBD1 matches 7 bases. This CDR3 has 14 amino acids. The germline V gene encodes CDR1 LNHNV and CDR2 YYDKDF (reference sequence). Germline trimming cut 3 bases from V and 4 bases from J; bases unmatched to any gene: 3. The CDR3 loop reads CATSSRTGGNTIYF. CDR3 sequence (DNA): TGTGCCACCAGCAGTAGGACAGGCGGAAACACCATATATTTT.

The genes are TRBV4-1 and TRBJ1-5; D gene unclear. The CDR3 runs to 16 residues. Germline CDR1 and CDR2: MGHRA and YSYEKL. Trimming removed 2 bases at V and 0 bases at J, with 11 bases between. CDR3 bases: TGCGCCAGCAGCCAATCCCCCGGGAATAGCAATCAGCCCCAGCATTTT. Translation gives CASSQSPGNSNQPQHF.

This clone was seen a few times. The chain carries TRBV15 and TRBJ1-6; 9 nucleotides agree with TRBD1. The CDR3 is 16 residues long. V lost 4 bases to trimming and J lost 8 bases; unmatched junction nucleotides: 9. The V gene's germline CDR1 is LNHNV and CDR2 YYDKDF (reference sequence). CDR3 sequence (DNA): TGTGCCACCAGCACCCGACAGGGGGTTTGGGATTCACCCCTCCACTTT. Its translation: CATSTRQGVWDSPLHF.

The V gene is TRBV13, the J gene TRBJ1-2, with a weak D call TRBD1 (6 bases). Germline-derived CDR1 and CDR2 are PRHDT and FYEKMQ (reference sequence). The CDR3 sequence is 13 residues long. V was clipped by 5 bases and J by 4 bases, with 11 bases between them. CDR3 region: CASSLDRPYGYTF. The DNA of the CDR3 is TGTGCCAGCAGCCTGGACAGACCCTATGGCTACACCTTC.

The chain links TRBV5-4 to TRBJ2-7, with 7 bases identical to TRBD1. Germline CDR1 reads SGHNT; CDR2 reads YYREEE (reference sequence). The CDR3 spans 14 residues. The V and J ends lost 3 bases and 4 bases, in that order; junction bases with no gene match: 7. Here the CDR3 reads CASSWNRGSYEQYF. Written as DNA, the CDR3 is TGTGCCAGCAGCTGGAACAGGGGATCGTACGAGCAGTACTTC.

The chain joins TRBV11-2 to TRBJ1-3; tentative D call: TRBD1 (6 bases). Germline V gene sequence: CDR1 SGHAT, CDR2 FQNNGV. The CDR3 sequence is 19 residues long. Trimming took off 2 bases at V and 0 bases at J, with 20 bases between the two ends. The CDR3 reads CASSLPIWDNLYSGNTIYF. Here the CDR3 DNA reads TGTGCCAGCAGCTTACCTATCTGGGACAACCTGTACTCTGGAAACACCATATATTTT.

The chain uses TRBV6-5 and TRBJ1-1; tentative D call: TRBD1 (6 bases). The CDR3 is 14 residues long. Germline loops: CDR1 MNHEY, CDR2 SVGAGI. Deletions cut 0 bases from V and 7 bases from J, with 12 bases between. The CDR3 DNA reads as TGTGCCAGCAGTTACTCGCAAGGGGGTTATGAAGCTTTCTTT. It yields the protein CASSYSQGGYEAFF.

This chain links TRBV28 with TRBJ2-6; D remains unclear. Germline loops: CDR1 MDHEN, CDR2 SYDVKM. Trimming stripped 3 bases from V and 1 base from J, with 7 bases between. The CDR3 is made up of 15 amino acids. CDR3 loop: CASSFQVSGANVLTF. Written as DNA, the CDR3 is TGTGCCAGCAGTTTCCAAGTATCTGGGGCCAACGTCCTGACTTTC.

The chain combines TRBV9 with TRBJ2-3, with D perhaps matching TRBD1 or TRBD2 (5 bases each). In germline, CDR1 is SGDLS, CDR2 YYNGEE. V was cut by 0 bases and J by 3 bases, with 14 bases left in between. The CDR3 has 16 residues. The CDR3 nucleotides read TGTGCCAGCAGCGTAGTAGGGGCCTCGGGGACAGATACGCAGTATTTT. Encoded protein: CASSVVGASGTDTQYF.

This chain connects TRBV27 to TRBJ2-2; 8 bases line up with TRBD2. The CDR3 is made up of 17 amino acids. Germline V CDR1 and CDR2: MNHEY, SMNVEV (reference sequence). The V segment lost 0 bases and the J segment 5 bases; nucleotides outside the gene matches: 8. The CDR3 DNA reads TGTGCCAGCAGTTTATCGAAAAGCGGGGGAACAACCGGGGAGCTGTTTTTT. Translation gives CASSLSKSGGTTGELFF.

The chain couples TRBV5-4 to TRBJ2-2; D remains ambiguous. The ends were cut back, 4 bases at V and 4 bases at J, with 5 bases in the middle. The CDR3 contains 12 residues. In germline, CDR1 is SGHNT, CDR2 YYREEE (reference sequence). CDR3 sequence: CASSLITGELFF. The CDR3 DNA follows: TGTGCCAGCAGCCTAATCACCGGGGAGCTGTTTTTT.

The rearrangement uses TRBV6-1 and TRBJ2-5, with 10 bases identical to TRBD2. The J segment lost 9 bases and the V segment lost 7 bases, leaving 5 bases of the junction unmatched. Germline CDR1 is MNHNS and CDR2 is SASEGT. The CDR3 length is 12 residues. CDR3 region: CASKPSGSAQYF. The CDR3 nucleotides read TGTGCCAGCAAGCCTAGCGGGAGCGCCCAGTACTTC.

The CDR3 is CASSLPGASSYEQYF. The CDR3 nucleotides are TGTGCCAGCAGCTTACCGGGGGCGAGCTCCTACGAGCAGTACTTC. The chain combines TRBV11-2 with TRBJ2-7; possibly TRBD1 or TRBD2 for D (6 bases each). Looked up from germline, CDR1 is SGHAT and CDR2 is FQNNGV. Trimming cost V 2 bases and J 0 bases, with 11 bases left between them. This CDR3 is built from 15 residues.

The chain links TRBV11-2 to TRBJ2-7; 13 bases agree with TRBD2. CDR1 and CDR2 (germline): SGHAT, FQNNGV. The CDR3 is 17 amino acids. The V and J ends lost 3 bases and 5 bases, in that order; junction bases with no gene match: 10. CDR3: CASSFLTSGGPHNEQYF. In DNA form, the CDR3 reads TGTGCCAGCAGCTTTTTGACTAGCGGGGGGCCCCATAACGAGCAGTACTTC.

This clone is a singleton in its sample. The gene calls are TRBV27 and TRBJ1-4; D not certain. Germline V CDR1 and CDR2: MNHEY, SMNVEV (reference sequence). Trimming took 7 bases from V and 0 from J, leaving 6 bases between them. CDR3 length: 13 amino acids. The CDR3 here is CASMNATNEKLFF. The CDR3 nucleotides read TGTGCCAGCATGAATGCAACTAATGAAAAACTGTTTTTT.

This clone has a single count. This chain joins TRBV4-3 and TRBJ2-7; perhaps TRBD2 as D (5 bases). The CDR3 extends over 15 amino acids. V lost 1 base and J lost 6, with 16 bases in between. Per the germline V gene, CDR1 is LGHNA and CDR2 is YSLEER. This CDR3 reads CASSQATGMALEQYF. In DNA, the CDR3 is TGCGCCAGCAGCCAAGCTACGGGAATGGCCCTCGAGCAGTACTTC.